One and the same sample provided the 4 T cell receptor beta chains below, sequenced in a study of beta chain features in type 1 diabetes. Sequenced material consisted of expressed TCRB transcripts (all of the isolated RNA was reverse transcribed). Data came from immunoSEQ multiplex PCR; TCRdb stores just in-frame clones and leaves some out. The data contain fewer than 900,000 clones, about a sixth of them singletons. Sequenced: naive CD4+ T cells from blood. Every receptor here comes from a woman aged 18-35 years in good health.

This clone turned up a few times. The V and J genes are TRBV9 and TRBJ1-2, with D maybe TRBD1 (5 bases). The CDR3 extends over 13 amino acids. The V and J ends lost 0 bases and 4 bases respectively, with 7 bases between them. Germline V gene lookup returns CDR1 SGDLS and CDR2 YYNGEE. For the CDR3, the DNA is TGTGCCAGCAGCGTAGGGGGGTCCTATGGCTACACCTTC. It translates to CASSVGGSYGYTF.

The gene calls are TRBV5-1 and TRBJ2-3; 7 bases align to TRBD2. This CDR3 contains 15 residues. Looked up from germline, CDR1 is SGHRS and CDR2 is YFSETQ. The junction had 6 bases not matched to a gene; V was cut back by 1 base and J by 4 bases. CDR3 in amino acids: CASSLSGIGADTQYF. As DNA, the CDR3 is TGCGCCAGCAGCTTGAGCGGGATAGGGGCAGATACGCAGTATTTT.

This chain links TRBV27 with TRBJ1-1; TRBD1 is a possible D gene (5 bases). Trimming pared 1 base from V and 1 base from J, leaving 7 bases between. The germline CDR1 and CDR2 sequences are MNHEY and SMNVEV (reference sequence). The CDR3 contains 14 residues. CDR3 region: CASSLFRENTEAFF. The CDR3 DNA reads as TGTGCCAGCAGTTTATTCAGGGAGAACACTGAAGCTTTCTTT.

This clone was seen a handful of times. This chain links TRBV19 with TRBJ1-5, with D uncertain. Trimming stripped 5 bases from V and 7 bases from J, with 15 bases between. The CDR3 is made up of 14 amino acids. In germline, CDR1 is LNHDA, CDR2 SQIVND (reference sequence). The DNA of the CDR3 is TGTGCCAGTAGTTTCCAGGTTTTCGGACAGCCCCAGCATTTT. It encodes CASSFQVFGQPQHF. The variable domain in full, with the rest retrieved from reference TRBV19 and TRBJ1-5, is DGGITQSPKYLFRKEGQNVTLSCEQNLNHDAMYWYRQDPGQGLRLIYYSQIVNDFQKGDIAEGYSVSREKKESFPLTVTSAQKNPTAFYLCASSFQVFGQPQHFGDGTRLSIL.